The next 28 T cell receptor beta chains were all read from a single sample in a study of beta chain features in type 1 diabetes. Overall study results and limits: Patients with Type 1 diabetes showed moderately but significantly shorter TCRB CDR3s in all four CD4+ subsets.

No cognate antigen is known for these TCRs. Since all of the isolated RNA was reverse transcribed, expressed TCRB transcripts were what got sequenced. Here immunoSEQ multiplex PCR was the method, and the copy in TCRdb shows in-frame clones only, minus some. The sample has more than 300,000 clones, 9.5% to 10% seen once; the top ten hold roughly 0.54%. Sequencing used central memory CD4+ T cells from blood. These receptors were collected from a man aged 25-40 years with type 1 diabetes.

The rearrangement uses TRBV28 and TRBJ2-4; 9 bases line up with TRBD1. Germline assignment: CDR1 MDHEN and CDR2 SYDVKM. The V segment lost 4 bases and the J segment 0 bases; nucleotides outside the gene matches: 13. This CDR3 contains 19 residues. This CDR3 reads CASSSPGTGTALAKNIQYF. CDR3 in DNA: TGTGCCAGCAGTTCTCCCGGGACAGGGACTGCCCTAGCCAAAAACATTCAGTACTTC.

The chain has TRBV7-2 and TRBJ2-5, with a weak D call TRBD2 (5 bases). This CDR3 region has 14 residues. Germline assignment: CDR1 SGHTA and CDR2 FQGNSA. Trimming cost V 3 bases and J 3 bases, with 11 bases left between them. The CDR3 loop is CASSFGPGKETQYF. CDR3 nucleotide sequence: TGTGCCAGCAGCTTTGGCCCGGGGAAAGAGACCCAGTACTTC.

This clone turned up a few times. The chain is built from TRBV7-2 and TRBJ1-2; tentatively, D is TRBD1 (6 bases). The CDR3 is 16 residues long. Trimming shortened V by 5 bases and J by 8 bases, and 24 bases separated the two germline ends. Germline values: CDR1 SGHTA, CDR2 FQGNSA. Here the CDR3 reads CASSPSFWGATRGYTF. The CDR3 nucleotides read TGTGCCAGCAGCCCCTCATTTTGGGGGGCTACGAGGGGCTACACCTTC.

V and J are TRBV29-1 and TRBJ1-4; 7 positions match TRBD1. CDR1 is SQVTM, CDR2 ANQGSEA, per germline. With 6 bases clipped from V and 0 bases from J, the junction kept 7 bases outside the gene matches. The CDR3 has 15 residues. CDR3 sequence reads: CSVAGQDATNEKLFF. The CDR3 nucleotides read TGCAGCGTAGCCGGACAGGATGCAACTAATGAAAAACTGTTTTTT.

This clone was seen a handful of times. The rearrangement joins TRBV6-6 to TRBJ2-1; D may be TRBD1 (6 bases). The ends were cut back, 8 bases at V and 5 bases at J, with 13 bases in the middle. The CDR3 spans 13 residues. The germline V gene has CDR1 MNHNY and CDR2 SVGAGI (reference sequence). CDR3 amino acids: CASFGQNNNEQFF. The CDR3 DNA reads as TGTGCCAGCTTCGGACAGAACAACAATGAGCAGTTCTTC.

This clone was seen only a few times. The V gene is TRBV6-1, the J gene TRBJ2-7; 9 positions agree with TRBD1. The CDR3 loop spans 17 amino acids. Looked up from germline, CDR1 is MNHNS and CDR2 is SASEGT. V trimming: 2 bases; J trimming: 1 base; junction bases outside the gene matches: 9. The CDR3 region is CASSEPGDRAISYEQYF. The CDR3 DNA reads TGTGCCAGCAGTGAACCAGGGGACAGGGCTATATCCTACGAGCAGTACTTC.

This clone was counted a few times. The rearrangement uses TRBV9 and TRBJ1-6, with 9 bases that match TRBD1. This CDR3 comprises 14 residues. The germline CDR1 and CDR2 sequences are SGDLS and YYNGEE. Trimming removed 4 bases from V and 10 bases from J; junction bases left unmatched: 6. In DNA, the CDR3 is TGTGCCAGCAGCTCGGGACAGGGCTACTCACCCCTCCACTTT. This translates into CASSSGQGYSPLHF.

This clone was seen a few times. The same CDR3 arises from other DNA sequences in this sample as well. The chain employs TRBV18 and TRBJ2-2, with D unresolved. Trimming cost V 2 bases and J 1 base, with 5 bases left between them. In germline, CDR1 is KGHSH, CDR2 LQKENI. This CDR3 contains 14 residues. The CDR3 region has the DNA TGTGCCAGCTCACCAGGCCAGAACACCGGGGAGCTGTTTTTT. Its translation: CASSPGQNTGELFF.

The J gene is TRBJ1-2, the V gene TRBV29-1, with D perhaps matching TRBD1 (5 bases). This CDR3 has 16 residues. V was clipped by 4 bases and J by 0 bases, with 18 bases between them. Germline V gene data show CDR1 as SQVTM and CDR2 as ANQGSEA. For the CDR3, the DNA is TGCAGCGTTGGGCGGGGCAGTGGGACCACTAACTATGGCTACACCTTC. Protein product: CSVGRGSGTTNYGYTF. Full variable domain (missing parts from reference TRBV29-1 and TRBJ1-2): SAVISQKPSRDICQRGTSLTIQCQVDSQVTMMFWYRQQPGQSLTLIATANQGSEATYESGFVIDKFPISRPNLTFSTLTVSNMSPEDSSIYLCSVGRGSGTTNYGYTFGSGTRLTVV.

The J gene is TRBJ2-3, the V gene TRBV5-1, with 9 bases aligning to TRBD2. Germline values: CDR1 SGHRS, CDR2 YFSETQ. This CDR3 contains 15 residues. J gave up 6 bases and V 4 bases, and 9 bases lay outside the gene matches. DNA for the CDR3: TGCGCCAGCAGCCGAGGGGCGGGAGGGGTGGATACGCAGTATTTT. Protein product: CASSRGAGGVDTQYF.

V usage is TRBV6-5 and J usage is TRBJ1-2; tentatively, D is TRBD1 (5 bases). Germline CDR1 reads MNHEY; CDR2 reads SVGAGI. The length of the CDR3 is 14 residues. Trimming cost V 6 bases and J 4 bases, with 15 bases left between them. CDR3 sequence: CASRSHPGGYGYTF. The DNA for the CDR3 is TGTGCCAGCAGGTCCCACCCGGGGGGCTATGGCTACACCTTC.

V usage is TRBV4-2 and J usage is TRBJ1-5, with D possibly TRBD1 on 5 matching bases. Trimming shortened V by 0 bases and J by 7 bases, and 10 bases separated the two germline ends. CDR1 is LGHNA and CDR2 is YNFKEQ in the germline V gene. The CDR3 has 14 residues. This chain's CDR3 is CASSQDPRGQPQHF. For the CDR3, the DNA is TGTGCCAGCAGCCAAGATCCGCGGGGCCAGCCCCAGCATTTT.

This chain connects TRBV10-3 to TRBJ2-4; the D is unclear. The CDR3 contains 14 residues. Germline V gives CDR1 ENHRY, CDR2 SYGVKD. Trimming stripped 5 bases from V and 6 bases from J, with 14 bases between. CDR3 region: CAISLDQATNIQYF. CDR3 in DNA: TGTGCCATCAGTCTAGACCAGGCAACAAACATTCAGTACTTC.

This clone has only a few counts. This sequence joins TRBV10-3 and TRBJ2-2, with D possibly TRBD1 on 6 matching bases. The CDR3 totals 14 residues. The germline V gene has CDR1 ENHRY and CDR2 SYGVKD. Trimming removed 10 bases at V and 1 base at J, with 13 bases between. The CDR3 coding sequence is TGTGCCAGCCTTCTGACAGGGAACACCGGGGAGCTGTTTTTT. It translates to CASLLTGNTGELFF.

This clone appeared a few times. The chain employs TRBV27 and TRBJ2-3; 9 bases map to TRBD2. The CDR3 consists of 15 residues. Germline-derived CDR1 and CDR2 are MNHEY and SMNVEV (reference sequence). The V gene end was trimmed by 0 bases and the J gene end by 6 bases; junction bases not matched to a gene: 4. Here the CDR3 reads CASSLSAGGADTQYF. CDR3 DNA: TGTGCCAGCAGTTTATCCGCGGGGGGGGCGGATACGCAGTATTTT.

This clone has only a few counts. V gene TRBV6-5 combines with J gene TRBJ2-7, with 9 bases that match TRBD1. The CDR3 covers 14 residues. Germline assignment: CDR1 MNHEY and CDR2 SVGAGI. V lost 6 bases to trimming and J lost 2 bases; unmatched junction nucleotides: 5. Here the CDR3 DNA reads TGTGCCAGCAGCGATACAGGGGGCGCCTACGAGCAGTACTTC. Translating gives CASSDTGGAYEQYF.

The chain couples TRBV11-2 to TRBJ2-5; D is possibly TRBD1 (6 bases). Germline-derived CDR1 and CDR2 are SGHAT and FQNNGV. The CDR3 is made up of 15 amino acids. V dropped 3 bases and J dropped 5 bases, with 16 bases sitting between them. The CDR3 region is CASSFDKGGHETQYF. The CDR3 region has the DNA TGTGCCAGCAGCTTCGACAAAGGGGGTCACGAGACCCAGTACTTC.

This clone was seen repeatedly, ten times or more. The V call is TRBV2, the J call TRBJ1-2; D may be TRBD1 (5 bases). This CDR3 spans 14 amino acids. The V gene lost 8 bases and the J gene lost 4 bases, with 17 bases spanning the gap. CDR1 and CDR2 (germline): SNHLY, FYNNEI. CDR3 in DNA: TGTGCCAGCCAGACTAACGACGGGGGCTATGGCTACACCTTC. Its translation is CASQTNDGGYGYTF.

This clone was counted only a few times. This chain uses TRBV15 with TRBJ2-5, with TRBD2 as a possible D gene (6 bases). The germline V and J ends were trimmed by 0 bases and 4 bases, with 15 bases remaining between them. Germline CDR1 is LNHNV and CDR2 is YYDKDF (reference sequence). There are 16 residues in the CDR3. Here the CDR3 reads CATSRDIGSAIETQYF. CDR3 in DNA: TGTGCCACCAGCAGAGATATCGGGAGTGCGATAGAGACCCAGTACTTC.

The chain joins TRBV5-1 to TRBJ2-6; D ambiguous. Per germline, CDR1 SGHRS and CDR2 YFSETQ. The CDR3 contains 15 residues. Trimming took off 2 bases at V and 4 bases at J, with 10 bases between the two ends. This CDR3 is CASSLGPLGANVLTF. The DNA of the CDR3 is TGCGCCAGCAGCTTAGGGCCTCTGGGGGCCAACGTCCTGACTTTC.

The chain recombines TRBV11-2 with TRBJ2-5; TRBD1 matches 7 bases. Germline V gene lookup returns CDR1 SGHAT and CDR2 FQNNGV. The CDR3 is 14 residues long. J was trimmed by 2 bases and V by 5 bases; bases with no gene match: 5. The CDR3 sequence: CASSPGQEQETQYF. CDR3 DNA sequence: TGTGCCAGCAGCCCAGGACAGGAGCAAGAGACCCAGTACTTC.

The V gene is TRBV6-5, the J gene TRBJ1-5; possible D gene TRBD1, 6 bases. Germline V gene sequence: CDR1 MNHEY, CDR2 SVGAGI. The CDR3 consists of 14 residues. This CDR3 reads CRSGGMYSNQPQHF. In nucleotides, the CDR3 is TGTCGCTCTGGGGGCATGTATAGCAATCAGCCCCAGCATTTT.

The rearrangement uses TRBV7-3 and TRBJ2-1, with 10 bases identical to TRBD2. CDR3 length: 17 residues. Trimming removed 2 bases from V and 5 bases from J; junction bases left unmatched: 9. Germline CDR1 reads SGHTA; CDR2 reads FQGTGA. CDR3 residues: CASSLELAGLSHNEQFF. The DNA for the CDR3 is TGTGCCAGCAGCTTAGAACTAGCGGGACTGTCCCACAATGAGCAGTTCTTC.

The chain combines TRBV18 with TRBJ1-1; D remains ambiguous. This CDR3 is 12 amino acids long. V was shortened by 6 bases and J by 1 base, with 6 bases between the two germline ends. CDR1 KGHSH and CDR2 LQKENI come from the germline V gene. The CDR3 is CASSTSNTEAFF. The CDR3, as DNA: TGTGCCAGCTCGACATCGAACACTGAAGCTTTCTTT.

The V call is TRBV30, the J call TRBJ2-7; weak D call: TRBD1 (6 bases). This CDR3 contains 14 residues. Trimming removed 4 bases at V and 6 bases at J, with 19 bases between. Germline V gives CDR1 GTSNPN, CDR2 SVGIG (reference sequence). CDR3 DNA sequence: TGTGCCTGGAAGGTCACCGGACAGTTTACCGAGCAGTACTTC. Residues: CAWKVTGQFTEQYF.

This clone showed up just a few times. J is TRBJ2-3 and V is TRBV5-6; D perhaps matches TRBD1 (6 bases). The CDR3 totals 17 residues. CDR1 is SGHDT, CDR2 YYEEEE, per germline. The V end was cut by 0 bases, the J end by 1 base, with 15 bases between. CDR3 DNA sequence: TGTGCCAGCAGCTTGGCCTTAACAGGGACGGGCACAGATACGCAGTATTTT. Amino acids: CASSLALTGTGTDTQYF.

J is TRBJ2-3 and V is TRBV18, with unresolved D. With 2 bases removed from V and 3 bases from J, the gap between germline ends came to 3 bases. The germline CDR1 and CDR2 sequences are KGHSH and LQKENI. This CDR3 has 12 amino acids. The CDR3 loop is CASSPETDTQYF. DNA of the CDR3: TGTGCCAGCTCACCAGAGACAGATACGCAGTATTTT. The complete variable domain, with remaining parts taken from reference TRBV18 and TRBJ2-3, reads NAGVMQNPRHLVRRRGQEARLRCSPMKGHSHVYWYRQLPEEGLKFMVYLQKENIIDESGMPKERFSAEFPKEGPSILRIQQVVRGDSAAYFCASSPETDTQYFGPGTRLTVL.

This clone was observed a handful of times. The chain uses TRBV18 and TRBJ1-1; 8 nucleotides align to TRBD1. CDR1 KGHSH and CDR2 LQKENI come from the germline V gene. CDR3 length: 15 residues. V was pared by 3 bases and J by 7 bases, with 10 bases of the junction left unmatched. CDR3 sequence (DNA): TGTGCCAGCTCACCCACATCAGGGGGCGATCTTGAAGCTTTCTTT. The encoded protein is CASSPTSGGDLEAFF.